A selection of T cell receptor beta chains follows, all from one sample in a study of immune evolution from preneoplasia to lung adenocarcinoma. Repertoires were generated with immunoSEQ multiplex PCR, while TCRdb's copy carries only in-frame clones and drops some. The sample has around 15,000 clones; 65% to 90% are singletons. Sequences were obtained from FFPE invasive lung adenocarcinoma tissue. The receptors come from a person between 65 and 79 years old with invasive lung adenocarcinoma. CDR3s include the opening cysteine and the closing phenylalanine or tryptophan. The D gene is left open where the match is weak. Only part of the rows carry a size: once, few, many, or a class if the clone is expanded.

abundance,v_gene,j_gene,d_gene,CDR3nt,CDR3aa
NA,TRBV2,TRBJ2-7,NA,TGTGCCAGCAGTGGGGGCTACGAGCAGTACTTC,CASSGGYEQYF
few,TRBV7-9,TRBJ1-4,NA,TGTGCCAGCAGCTTAATAAATGTAAATGAAAAACTGTTTTTT,CASSLINVNEKLFF
once,TRBV28,TRBJ1-3,NA,TGTGCCAGCACCCGAACCCGGACGACGTCTGGAAACACCATATATTTT,CASTRTRTTSGNTIYF
NA,TRBV28,TRBJ1-2,TRBD1,TGTGCCAGCAGGTCCCCCGGGACAGGGTGGGGCGGCTACACCTTC,CASRSPGTGWGGYTF
NA,TRBV7-9,TRBJ1-2,NA,TGTGCCAGCAGCTTAGATGCAGTTTCCTATGGCTACACCTTC,CASSLDAVSYGYTF
NA,TRBV29-1,TRBJ2-1,NA,TGCAGCGTTTGGAACAGGGTCTCGGATGAGCAGTTCTTC,CSVWNRVSDEQFF
NA,TRBV6-5,TRBJ1-1,NA,TGTGCCAGCAGTTACTCAGGATTTGAAGCTTTCTTT,CASSYSGFEAFF
NA,TRBV6-1,TRBJ2-3,NA,TGTGCCAGCAGTGAAGTATTACGGGGGATACAACCCAATACGCAGTATTTT,CASSEVLRGIQPNTQYF
NA,TRBV30,TRBJ2-5,NA,TGTGCCTGGAGCCCGGGGGAGACCCAGTACTTC,CAWSPGETQYF
NA,TRBV4-2,TRBJ2-3,NA,TGTGCCAGCAGCCGGACTCTTCAGGCCGCAGATACGCAGTATTTT,CASSRTLQAADTQYF
NA,TRBV19,TRBJ2-5,TRBD2,TGTGCCAGTAGCCGACTAGCGGGGGGCCAAGAGACCCAGTACTTC,CASSRLAGGQETQYF
few,TRBV4-2,TRBJ1-5,NA,TGTGCCAGCAGCCAAGGTGTCGGTGGTCTGAATCAGCCCCAGCATTTT,CASSQGVGGLNQPQHF
NA,TRBV7-2,TRBJ2-1,NA,TGTGCCAGCAGCCGGACTTACAATGAGCAGTTCTTC,CASSRTYNEQFF
once,TRBV9,TRBJ1-3,NA,TGTGCCAGCAGCGTAGACGGGGGAAACACCATATATTTT,CASSVDGGNTIYF
NA,TRBV2,TRBJ1-1,TRBD1,TGTGCCAGCAGTGGGACAGGGGGCGGAGAAGCTTTCTTT,CASSGTGGGEAFF
NA,TRBV10-3,TRBJ2-1,NA,TGTGCCATCAGTGGGACGGGTGACCTTGGGAATGAGCAGTTCTTC,CAISGTGDLGNEQFF
NA,TRBV7-8,TRBJ1-2,TRBD1,TGTGCCAGCAGCCCACAGGGGGGGGGCCATGGCTACACCTTC,CASSPQGGGHGYTF
NA,TRBV5-1,TRBJ2-3,TRBD1,TGCGCCAGCAGCTTGCTTGGACAGGGAAGCACAGATACGCAGTATTTT,CASSLLGQGSTDTQYF
NA,TRBV7-9,TRBJ2-1,NA,TGTGCCAGCAGTCGAGGGGGAGGGGTCCCCCCATCTTACAATGAGCAGTTCTTC,CASSRGGGVPPSYNEQFF
NA,TRBV18,TRBJ1-1,TRBD1,TGTGCCAGCTCACCCCTGCAGGGACAGGGGGTATGGGCTGAAGCTTTCTTT,CASSPLQGQGVWAEAFF
NA,TRBV5-1,TRBJ2-5,NA,TGCGCCAGCAGTACAGGGACGGAGACCCAGTACTTC,CASSTGTETQYF
NA,TRBV7-9,TRBJ1-1,TRBD1,TGTGCCAGCAGCCCCCCCGGGACAGGCGACACTGAAGCTTTCTTT,CASSPPGTGDTEAFF
NA,TRBV18,TRBJ2-5,NA,TGTGCCAGCTCACTTTCAACTGGGGGCCAAGAGACCCAGTACTTC,CASSLSTGGQETQYF
NA,TRBV13,TRBJ2-1,TRBD1,TGTGCCAGCAGCTTAGGGGGACAGGGACCGTACAGTGAGCAGTTCTTC,CASSLGGQGPYSEQFF
NA,TRBV28,TRBJ2-3,NA,TGTGCCAGCACCCTGGGTACTCTCACGGTGGATACGCAGTATTTT,CASTLGTLTVDTQYF
once,TRBV19,TRBJ2-5,TRBD2,TGTGCCAGTAGTAGCGGGAGTCAAGAGACCCAGTACTTC,CASSSGSQETQYF
NA,TRBV9,TRBJ1-2,TRBD1,TGTGCCAGCTCACCCCAGGGGGCGCATGGCTACACCTTC,CASSPQGAHGYTF
NA,TRBV2,TRBJ2-7,TRBD1,TGTGCCAGCAGTGCCTCGACAGGGGGTAGACTCTACGAGCAGTACTTC,CASSASTGGRLYEQYF
NA,TRBV7-2,TRBJ1-5,NA,TGTGCCAGCAGCTTAGTTCTTTGGGGAGATCAGCCCCAGCATTTT,CASSLVLWGDQPQHF
NA,TRBV21-1,TRBJ2-1,NA,TGTGCCAGCAGCAAAACCAGGGGGACTAAAGACAATGAGCAGTTCTTC,CASSKTRGTKDNEQFF
NA,TRBV5-8,TRBJ1-1,NA,TGTGCCAGCAGCCTTTGGATCATTGAAGCTTTCTTT,CASSLWIIEAFF
NA,TRBV6-1,TRBJ2-2,NA,TGTGCCAGCAGTGAACGGTTAGATTCCGGGGAGCTGTTTTTT,CASSERLDSGELFF
NA,TRBV19,TRBJ1-1,NA,TGTGCCAGTAGTACCTGGGTTAGACCTGAAGCTTTCTTT,CASSTWVRPEAFF
NA,TRBV7-9,TRBJ1-4,NA,TGTGCCAGCAGCTCCCAGGGTGCTAATGAAAAACTGTTTTTT,CASSSQGANEKLFF
few,TRBV7-2,TRBJ2-7,NA,TGTGCCAGCGGGTATGTGGCGTACGAGCAGTACTTC,CASGYVAYEQYF
NA,TRBV2,TRBJ2-7,NA,TGTGCCAGCAGTGAAGGACAAGACTTCTACGAGCAGTACTTC,CASSEGQDFYEQYF
NA,TRBV13,TRBJ1-5,NA,TGTGCCAGCAGCTTGAGCAGGGATGGGCAGCCCCAGCATTTT,CASSLSRDGQPQHF
NA,TRBV29-1,TRBJ2-7,NA,TGCAGCGTTGAGAGTCCCGCTAACTACGAGCAGTACTTC,CSVESPANYEQYF
NA,TRBV6-5,TRBJ1-1,NA,TGTGCCAGCAGTTACGCCGGGACTCCTTCTGAAGCTTTCTTT,CASSYAGTPSEAFF
NA,TRBV28,TRBJ1-4,TRBD1,TGTGCCAGCAGTTTAAGAGGACAGGCAGGAAAACTGTTTTTT,CASSLRGQAGKLFF
few,TRBV7-3,TRBJ2-3,TRBD2,TGTGCCAGCAGCTTGACTAGCGGGGAAACAGATACGCAGTATTTT,CASSLTSGETDTQYF
few,TRBV25-1,TRBJ1-1,TRBD1,TGTGCCAGCAGTGGACAGGGGTATCTGGCTGAAGCTTTCTTT,CASSGQGYLAEAFF
NA,TRBV12-5,TRBJ2-3,NA,TGTGCTAGTGGTTTGGTAACAGATACGCAGTATTTT,CASGLVTDTQYF
NA,TRBV2,TRBJ2-3,NA,TGTGCCAGCAGGCGCACAGATACGCAGTATTTT,CASRRTDTQYF
NA,TRBV30,TRBJ2-2,TRBD2,TGTGCCTGGAGCCAAGGGGCTAGCGGGCTGAACACCGGGGAGCTGTTTTTT,CAWSQGASGLNTGELFF
NA,TRBV11-2,TRBJ2-3,NA,TGTGCCAGCAGCCCGGGGACTTCCACAGATACGCAGTATTTT,CASSPGTSTDTQYF
NA,TRBV7-8,TRBJ1-4,TRBD1,TGTGCCAGCAGCCCCGACAGGGGGCCTAATGAAAAACTGTTTTTT,CASSPDRGPNEKLFF
NA,TRBV2,TRBJ2-1,NA,TGTGCCAGCATAGGGGCCCGCTCCTACAATGAGCAGTTCTTC,CASIGARSYNEQFF
NA,TRBV9,TRBJ2-5,NA,TGTGCCAGCAGCGTCGGGCGGGTATCCTTCCAAGAGACCCAGTACTTC,CASSVGRVSFQETQYF
NA,TRBV5-1,TRBJ2-1,NA,TGCGCCAGCAGCCTGGACTCGAGCTCCTACAATGAGCAGTTCTTC,CASSLDSSSYNEQFF
NA,TRBV2,TRBJ1-2,NA,TGTGCCAGCAAGAGACAGTCCTATGGCTACACCTTC,CASKRQSYGYTF
NA,TRBV6-5,TRBJ1-2,TRBD1,TGTGCCAGCAGTTACGGACAGGGGGTCTATGGCTACACCTTC,CASSYGQGVYGYTF
few,TRBV2,TRBJ2-2,NA,TGTGCCAGCAGTGAAGGCGGAAGCACCGGGGAGCTGTTTTTT,CASSEGGSTGELFF
NA,TRBV6-5,TRBJ1-2,TRBD1,TGTGCCAGCAGTGGGGACAGGAGGTATGGCTACACCTTC,CASSGDRRYGYTF
NA,TRBV2,TRBJ2-7,NA,TGTGCCAGCAGTGGGATCGAGCAGTACTTC,CASSGIEQYF
NA,TRBV30,TRBJ2-5,NA,TGTGCCTGGAGTCCCTCCGGGGTGCAAGAGATCCAGTACTTC,CAWSPSGVQEIQYF
NA,TRBV30,TRBJ1-5,NA,TGTGCCTGGAGTGCCCCGAATCAGCCCCAGCATTTT,CAWSAPNQPQHF
NA,TRBV2,TRBJ2-7,NA,TGTGCCAGCAGTCGCGGGCCCGCCTACGAGCAGTACTTC,CASSRGPAYEQYF
NA,TRBV28,TRBJ2-7,TRBD2,TGTGCCAGCAGTCCAAGCGGGAGTTCCTACGAGCAGTACTTC,CASSPSGSSYEQYF
NA,TRBV28,TRBJ2-3,TRBD2,TGTGCCAGCAGTTCGTTCTTTAGGACTAGCGGGGGGACTAGCACAGATACGCAGTATTTT,CASSSFFRTSGGTSTDTQYF